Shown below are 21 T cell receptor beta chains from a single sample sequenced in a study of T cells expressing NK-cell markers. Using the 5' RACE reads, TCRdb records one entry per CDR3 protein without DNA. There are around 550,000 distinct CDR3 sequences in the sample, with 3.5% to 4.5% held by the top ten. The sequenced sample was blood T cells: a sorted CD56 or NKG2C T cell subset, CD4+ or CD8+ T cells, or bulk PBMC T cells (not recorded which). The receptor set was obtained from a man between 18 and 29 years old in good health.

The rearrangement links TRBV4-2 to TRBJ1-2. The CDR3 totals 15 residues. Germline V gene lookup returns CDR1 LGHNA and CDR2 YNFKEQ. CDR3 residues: CASSQAVTTIDGYTF.

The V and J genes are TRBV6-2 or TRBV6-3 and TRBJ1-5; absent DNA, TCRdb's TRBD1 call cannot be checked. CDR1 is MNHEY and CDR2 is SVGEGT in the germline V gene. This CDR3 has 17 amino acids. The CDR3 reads CASSTQTGTGSNQPQHF.

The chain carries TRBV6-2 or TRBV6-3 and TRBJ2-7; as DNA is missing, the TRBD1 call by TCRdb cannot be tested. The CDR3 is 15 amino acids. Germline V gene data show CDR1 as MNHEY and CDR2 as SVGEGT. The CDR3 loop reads CASSPLRILSYEQYF.

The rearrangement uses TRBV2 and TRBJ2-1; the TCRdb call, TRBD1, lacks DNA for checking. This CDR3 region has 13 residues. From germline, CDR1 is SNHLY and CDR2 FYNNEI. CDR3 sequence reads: CASSTDRGSGWFF.

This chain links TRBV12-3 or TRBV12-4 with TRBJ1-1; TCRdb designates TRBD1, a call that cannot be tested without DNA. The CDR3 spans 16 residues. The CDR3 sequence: CASSPGPTWERTEAFF.

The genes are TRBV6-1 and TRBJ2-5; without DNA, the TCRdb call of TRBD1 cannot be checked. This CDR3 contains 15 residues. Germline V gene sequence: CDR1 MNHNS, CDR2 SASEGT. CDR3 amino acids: CASRNRDVRGETQYF.

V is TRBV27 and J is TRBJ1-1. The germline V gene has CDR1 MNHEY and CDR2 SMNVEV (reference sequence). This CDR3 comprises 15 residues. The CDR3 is CASSFGSSRVTEAFF.

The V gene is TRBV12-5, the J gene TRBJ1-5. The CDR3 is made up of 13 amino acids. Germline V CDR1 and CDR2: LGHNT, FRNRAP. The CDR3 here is CASGLSRTSPQHF.

The CDR3 reads CASSQGNLDYEQYF. The V gene is TRBV4-2, the J gene TRBJ2-7. The CDR3 is 14 amino acids. The germline gives CDR1 LGHNA, CDR2 YNFKEQ.

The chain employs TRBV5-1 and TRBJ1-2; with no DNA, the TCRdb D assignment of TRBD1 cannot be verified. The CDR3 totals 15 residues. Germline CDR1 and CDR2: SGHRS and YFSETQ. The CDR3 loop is CASSTGTESNYGYTF.

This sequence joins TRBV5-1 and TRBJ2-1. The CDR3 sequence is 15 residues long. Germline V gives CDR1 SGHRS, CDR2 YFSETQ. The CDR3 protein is CASSLLSVAYNEQFF.

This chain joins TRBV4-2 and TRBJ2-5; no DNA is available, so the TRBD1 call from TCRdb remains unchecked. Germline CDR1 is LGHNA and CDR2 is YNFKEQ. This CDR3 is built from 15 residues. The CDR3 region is CASSQGGTRLETQYF.

This CDR3 is CATSRGIEQFF. The chain couples TRBV15 to TRBJ2-1. The germline CDR1 and CDR2 sequences are LNHNV and YYDKDF (reference sequence). This CDR3 has 11 residues.

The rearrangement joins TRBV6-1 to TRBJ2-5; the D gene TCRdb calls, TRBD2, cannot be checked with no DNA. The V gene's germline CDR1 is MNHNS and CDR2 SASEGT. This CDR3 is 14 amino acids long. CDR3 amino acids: CASSRGLGRETQYF.

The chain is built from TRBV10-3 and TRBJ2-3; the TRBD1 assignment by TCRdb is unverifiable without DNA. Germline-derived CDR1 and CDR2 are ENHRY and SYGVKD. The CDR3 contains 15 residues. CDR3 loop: CAISPTGVGSDTQYF.

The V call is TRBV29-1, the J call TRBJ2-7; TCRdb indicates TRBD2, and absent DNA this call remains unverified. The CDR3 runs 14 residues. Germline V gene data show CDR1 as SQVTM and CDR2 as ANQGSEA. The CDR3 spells CSVRTSGRDYEQYF.

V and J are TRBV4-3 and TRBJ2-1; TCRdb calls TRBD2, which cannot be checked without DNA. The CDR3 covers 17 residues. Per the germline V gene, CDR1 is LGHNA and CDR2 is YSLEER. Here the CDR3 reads CASSQVTRLAGGNEQFF.

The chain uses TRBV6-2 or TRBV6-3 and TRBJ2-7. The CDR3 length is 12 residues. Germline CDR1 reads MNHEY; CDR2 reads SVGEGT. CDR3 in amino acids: CASSWSTNEQYF.

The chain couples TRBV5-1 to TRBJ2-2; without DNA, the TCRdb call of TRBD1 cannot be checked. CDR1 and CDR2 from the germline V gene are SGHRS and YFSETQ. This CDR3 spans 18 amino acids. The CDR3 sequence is CASSLAIGAGGNTGELFF.

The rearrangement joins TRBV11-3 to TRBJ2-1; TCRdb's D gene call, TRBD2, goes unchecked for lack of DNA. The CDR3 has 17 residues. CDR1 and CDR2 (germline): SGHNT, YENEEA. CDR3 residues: CASSLEGGSLLRNEQFF.

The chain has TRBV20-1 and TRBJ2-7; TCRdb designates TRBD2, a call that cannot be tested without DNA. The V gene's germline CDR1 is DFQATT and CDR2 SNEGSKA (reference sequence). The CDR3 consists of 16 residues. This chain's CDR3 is CSARDKAQRESSEQYF.